This T cell receptor (beta chain) is drawn from a study of naive CD8 T cells in extremely preterm neonates. Findings and limits, study-wide: iChao1 richness was lowest in preterm neonates, significantly versus all ages.

The healthy nonsmoking adult controls had a median age of approximately 38 years, range about 18-55 years. The V and J ends lost 5 bases and 5 bases, in that order; junction bases with no gene match: 9. Germline CDR1 and CDR2: LNHDA and SQIVND (reference sequence). This CDR3 region has 15 residues. Regarding this clone: Antigen specificity is unknown.

The protocol was immunoSEQ multiplex PCR, while the TCRdb copy is restricted to in-frame clones and leaves out a portion. The data contain about 5,800 clones, 95% to 98% of them seen just once; the ten biggest clones take up 0.65% to 0.95%. The sequenced material came from naive CD8+ T cells from blood. This clonotype was sampled from a human donor in good health. V is TRBV19 and J is TRBJ1-2; 9 nucleotides match TRBD1. The chain's CDR3 is CASSADRGNAYGYTF. CDR3 bases: TGTGCCAGTAGTGCGGACAGGGGTAACGCTTATGGCTACACCTTC.